A selection of T cell receptor beta chains follows, all from one sample in a study of T cell responses to AZD1222 COVID-19 vaccine. TCRdb's copy holds only in-frame clones and misses some; the assay was immunoSEQ multiplex PCR. The repertoire holds some 130,000 clones, with 85% to 90% as singletons. The sample consisted of peripheral blood, taken on day 0 of AZD1222 vaccination. These receptors were collected from an adult in good health. Each CDR3 is given with its conserved first and last residue. D genes are given only for firm matches. Size is stated for part of the rows, as once, few or many counts, or as a class when the clone is expanded.

j_call clone_size v_call d_call cdr3_aa cdr3_nt
TRBJ2-2 once TRBV30 NA CACQHTSTGELFF TGTGCCTGTCAGCATACAAGCACCGGGGAGCTGTTTTTT
TRBJ1-5 NA TRBV3-1/TRBV3-2 TRBD1 CASSQDRQGNQPQHF TGTGCCAGCAGCCAAGATAGACAGGGAAATCAGCCCCAGCATTTT
TRBJ2-7 NA TRBV7-2 TRBD1 CASSPFRDRVYEQYF TGTGCCAGCAGCCCTTTCCGGGACAGGGTCTACGAGCAGTACTTC
TRBJ2-3 NA TRBV5-1 TRBD2 CASSQGLAGSTDTQYF TGCGCCAGCAGCCAGGGACTAGCGGGGAGCACAGATACGCAGTATTTT
TRBJ1-6 NA TRBV7-6 NA CASSLGTAAYNSPLHF TGTGCCAGCAGCTTAGGGACAGCGGCCTATAATTCACCCCTCCACTTT
TRBJ1-2 NA TRBV29-1 TRBD1 CSVRDRDYNYGYTF TGCAGCGTACGAGACAGGGACTATAACTATGGCTACACCTTC
TRBJ1-2 NA TRBV12-3/TRBV12-4 NA CASSSQGYGYTF TGTGCCAGCAGCTCACAGGGATATGGCTACACCTTC
TRBJ1-5 NA TRBV18 TRBD1 CASSPETGGGNQPQHF TGTGCCAGCTCACCAGAAACAGGGGGAGGCAATCAGCCCCAGCATTTT
TRBJ1-1 NA TRBV6-5 NA CASSYSTGARGAFF TGTGCCAGCAGTTACTCGACGGGGGCGAGAGGAGCTTTCTTT
TRBJ1-1 NA TRBV2 TRBD1 CASSRDRDTEAFF TGTGCCAGCAGTCGGGACAGGGACACTGAAGCTTTCTTT
TRBJ1-1 once TRBV11-2 NA CASSREGVGTEAFF TGTGCCAGCAGCCGGGAGGGGGTAGGCACTGAAGCTTTCTTT
TRBJ2-1 NA TRBV9 NA CASSVEVTIYNEQFF TGTGCCAGCAGCGTAGAGGTCACAATTTACAATGAGCAGTTCTTC
TRBJ2-5 NA TRBV5-4 TRBD1 CASRWTGETQYF TGTGCCAGCAGATGGACAGGTGAGACCCAGTACTTC
TRBJ1-3 NA TRBV6-6 NA CASLPTGFSGNTIYF TGTGCCAGCCTTCCGACAGGCTTCTCTGGAAACACCATATATTTT
TRBJ2-7 NA TRBV11-3 NA CASSQSRSGEQYF TGTGCCAGCAGCCAATCGAGATCTGGCGAGCAGTACTTC
TRBJ1-5 NA TRBV7-8 NA CASRRRGGGGSNQPQHF TGTGCCAGCCGCCGGCGGGGGGGCGGGGGAAGCAATCAGCCCCAGCATTTT
TRBJ2-7 NA TRBV23-1 TRBD2 CASSLASGDPTISHLLYEQYF TGCGCCAGCAGTTTGGCTAGCGGGGACCCAACGATTTCCCACTTATTATACGAGCAGTACTTC
TRBJ1-6 once TRBV6-5 TRBD1 CASTRTGENSPLHF TGTGCCAGCACCCGGACAGGGGAGAATTCACCCCTCCACTTT
TRBJ2-7 NA TRBV6-2/TRBV6-3 NA CASSYWQENYEQYF TGTGCCAGCAGTTACTGGCAGGAAAATTACGAGCAGTACTTC
TRBJ2-1 NA TRBV11-3 TRBD2 CASSLRGGTYNEQFF TGTGCCAGCAGCTTACGGGGGGGGACTTACAATGAGCAGTTCTTC
TRBJ1-5 NA TRBV27 NA CASSLGTRGNQPQHF TGTGCCAGCAGTTTAGGAACACGAGGCAATCAGCCCCAGCATTTT
TRBJ1-2 NA TRBV9 TRBD1 CASSVGERQGYGYTF TGTGCCAGCAGCGTAGGGGAGCGACAGGGTTATGGCTACACCTTC
TRBJ2-1 NA TRBV6-5 NA CASSPSDEQFF TGTGCCAGCAGTCCCTCGGATGAGCAGTTCTTC
TRBJ2-3 NA TRBV5-1 NA CASSVFVGDTDTQYF TGCGCCAGCAGCGTATTTGTGGGGGACACAGATACGCAGTATTTT
TRBJ1-2 NA TRBV28 TRBD1 CASSFPGQLGYTF TGTGCCAGCAGTTTTCCGGGACAGCTCGGCTACACCTTC
TRBJ2-7 NA TRBV6-2/TRBV6-3 NA CASSYGGPMGYEQYF TGTGCCAGCAGTTACGGGGGCCCGATGGGCTACGAGCAGTACTTC
TRBJ1-5 many TRBV6-7 NA CASSKGGVLIAIRASNQPQHF TGTGCCAGCAGTAAGGGGGGGGTGTTGATAGCAATCCGCGCTAGCAATCAGCCCCAGCATTTT
TRBJ2-1 NA TRBV27 NA CASSLTEASYNEQFF TGTGCCAGCAGTCTCACCGAGGCCTCCTACAATGAGCAGTTCTTC
TRBJ1-6 NA TRBV6-4 NA CASSERFGGVSPLHF TGTGCCAGCAGTGAGCGTTTCGGGGGGGTTTCACCCCTCCACTTT
TRBJ2-3 once TRBV4-3 NA CASSQDSVLATDTQYF TGCGCCAGCAGCCAAGATTCGGTACTAGCCACAGATACGCAGTATTTT
TRBJ1-2 NA TRBV7-2 NA CASSLVPRTGEGYTF TGTGCCAGCAGCTTAGTCCCTCGCACAGGAGAAGGCTACACCTTC
TRBJ1-1 once TRBV19 NA CASNLRGQNTEAFF TGTGCCAGTAACCTCAGGGGTCAGAACACTGAAGCTTTCTTT
TRBJ2-6 NA TRBV10-3 NA CAISEPISGANVLTF TGTGCCATCAGTGAGCCGATATCTGGGGCCAACGTCCTGACTTTC
TRBJ2-7 NA TRBV6-5 NA CASSYSSSTEQYF TGTGCCAGCAGTTACTCTTCTAGCACAGAGCAGTACTTC
TRBJ1-5 NA TRBV5-4 NA CASSSGVRGQPQHF TGTGCCAGCAGCTCCGGAGTGCGGGGTCAGCCCCAGCATTTT
TRBJ2-1 NA TRBV7-9 NA CASSADQPPFF TGTGCCAGCAGCGCGGACCAACCTCCGTTCTTC
TRBJ2-2 few TRBV7-9 NA CASRSTGELFF TGTGCCAGCAGGTCCACCGGGGAGCTGTTTTTT
TRBJ1-4 NA TRBV19 NA CASSISPPRRGANEKLFF TGTGCCAGTAGTATATCCCCCCCCCGCAGGGGAGCTAATGAAAAACTGTTTTTT
TRBJ1-4 NA TRBV4-1 TRBD1 CASSQGSRGAGGEKLFF TGCGCCAGCAGCCAAGGTTCTAGAGGGGCAGGGGGTGAAAAACTGTTTTTT
TRBJ1-1 NA TRBV19 NA CASRGMNTEAFF TGTGCCAGTAGGGGGATGAACACTGAAGCTTTCTTT
TRBJ2-2 NA TRBV11-2 NA CASSFGVSGELFF TGTGCCAGCAGCTTTGGGGTTTCCGGGGAGCTGTTTTTT
TRBJ1-1 NA TRBV2 NA CASSEGRTLNTEAFF TGTGCCAGCAGCGAAGGACGGACATTGAACACTGAAGCTTTCTTT
TRBJ1-1 few TRBV3-1/TRBV3-2 NA CASSQVWGDTEAFF TGTGCCAGCAGCCAAGTATGGGGGGATACTGAAGCTTTCTTT